The clone carrying this T cell receptor (beta chain) was counted ten times or more. What it binds is unknown. CDR3 length: 14 residues. The germline gives CDR1 MNHEY, CDR2 SMNVEV (reference sequence). V was clipped by 6 bases and J by 0 bases, with 12 bases between them. The entry originates in a study of neurological immune-mediated disorders. Overall study findings and caveats: Private repertoires in all groups were suggested, as expanded clones shared no CDR3 amino acid sequences across subjects. HTLV-1-associated myelopathy showed the most TCR clonal expansion; multiple sclerosis the least, below healthy controls.

It was by 5'RACE with 10-nucleotide random UMIs that the cDNA was made. Every sequencing run returned over 190 million TCR-beta sequences, which were derived from 15-18 subjects. TCRdb called the 5' RACE reads again in MiXCR, with one record for every CDR3 protein. The repertoire holds tens of thousands of distinct CDR3 sequences, with under 6.5% as singletons. The specimen was CD4+ T cells from blood. The clonotype was recovered from a woman aged 40-49 years in good health. V gene TRBV27 combines with J gene TRBJ2-7, with D possibly TRBD1 on 6 matching bases. CDR3 protein: CASRGGRSSYEQYF. CDR3 coding DNA: TGTGCCAGCAGAGGGGGAAGAAGCTCCTACGAGCAGTACTTC.